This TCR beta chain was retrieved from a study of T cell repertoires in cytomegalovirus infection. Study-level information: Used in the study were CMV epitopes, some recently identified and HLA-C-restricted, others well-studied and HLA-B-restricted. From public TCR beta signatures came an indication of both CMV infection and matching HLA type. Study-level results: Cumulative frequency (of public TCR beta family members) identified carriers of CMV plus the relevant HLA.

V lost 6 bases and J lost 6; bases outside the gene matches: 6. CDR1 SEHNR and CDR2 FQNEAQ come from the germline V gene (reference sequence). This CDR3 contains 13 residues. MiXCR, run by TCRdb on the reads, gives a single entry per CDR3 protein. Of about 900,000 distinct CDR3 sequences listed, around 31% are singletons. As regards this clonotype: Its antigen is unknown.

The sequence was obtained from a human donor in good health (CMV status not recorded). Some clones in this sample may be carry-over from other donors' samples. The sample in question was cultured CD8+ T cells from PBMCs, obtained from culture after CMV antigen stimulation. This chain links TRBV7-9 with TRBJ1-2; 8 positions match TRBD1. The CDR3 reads CASRDRDVDGYTF. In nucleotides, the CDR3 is TGTGCCAGCAGGGACAGGGATGTGGATGGCTACACCTTC.